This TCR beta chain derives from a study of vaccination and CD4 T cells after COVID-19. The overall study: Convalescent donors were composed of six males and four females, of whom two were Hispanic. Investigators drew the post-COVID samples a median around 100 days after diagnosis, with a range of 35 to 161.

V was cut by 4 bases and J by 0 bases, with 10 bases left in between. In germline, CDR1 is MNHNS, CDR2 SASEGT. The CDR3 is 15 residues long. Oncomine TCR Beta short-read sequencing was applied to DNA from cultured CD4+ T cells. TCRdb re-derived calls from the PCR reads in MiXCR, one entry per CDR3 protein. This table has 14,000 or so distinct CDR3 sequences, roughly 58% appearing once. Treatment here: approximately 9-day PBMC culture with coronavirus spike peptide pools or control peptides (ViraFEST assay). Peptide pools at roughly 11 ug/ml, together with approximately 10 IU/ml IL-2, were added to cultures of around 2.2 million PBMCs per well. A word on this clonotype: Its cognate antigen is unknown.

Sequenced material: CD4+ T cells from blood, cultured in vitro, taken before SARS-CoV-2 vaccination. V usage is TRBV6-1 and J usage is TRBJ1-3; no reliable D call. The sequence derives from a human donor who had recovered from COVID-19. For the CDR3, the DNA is TGTGCCAGCAGTGCTGGACTGTACTCTGGAAACACCATATATTTT. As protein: CASSAGLYSGNTIYF.